Detailed here is one T cell receptor beta chain. The antigen is undetermined. This sample stems from a study of shared clonotypes between healthy human individuals. Here immunoSEQ multiplex PCR was the method, and the copy in TCRdb shows in-frame clones only, minus some. The sample has about 700,000 clones, around 74% seen once. Study-wide points: Investigators expected sequencing depth to affect clonotype sharing among donors. Richness estimates generally favored naive over memory subsets.

This CDR3 comprises 15 residues. Germline V CDR1 and CDR2: SGHRS, YFSETQ. With 0 bases clipped from V and 8 bases from J, the junction kept 5 bases outside the gene matches. Subsets obtained from CD4+ cells comprised CD45RA+ naive and CD45RA-negative memory cells. The clonotype was recovered from a woman aged 25 to 39 in good health. This chain uses TRBV5-1 with TRBJ2-1, with 10 bases that match TRBD2. Specimen: memory CD4+ T cells sorted from blood. Stated subset: CD45RA-negative fraction. CDR3 sequence reads: CASSLEAGGIDEQFF. In nucleotides, the CDR3 is TGCGCCAGCAGCTTGGAAGCGGGAGGGATCGATGAGCAGTTCTTC.